A single sample is the source of the 13 T cell receptor beta chains below, sequenced in a study of T-cell reconstitution after alpha-beta-depleted transplantation in children. During its preparation, the TCRbeta library received unique molecular identifiers. TCRdb reanalysed the PCR reads using MiXCR and keeps one entry per CDR3 protein. The sample lists about 500,000 distinct CDR3 sequences; 32% were seen once. The sample here was PBMCs from the stem cell graft donor, taken from the stem cell graft. Receptor source: a human donor who donated a stem cell graft to a child with aplastic anemia.

The chain carries TRBV11-3 and TRBJ2-1; the D is unclear. The CDR3 consists of 13 residues. Germline-derived CDR1 and CDR2 are SGHNT and YENEEA. Trimming shortened V by 6 bases and J by 6 bases, and 12 bases separated the two germline ends. The CDR3 is CASSGGFFNEQFF. As DNA, the CDR3 is TGTGCCAGCAGTGGTGGGTTTTTCAATGAGCAGTTCTTC.

The chain has TRBV5-1 and TRBJ2-3, with D tentatively TRBD1 or TRBD2 (6 bases each). CDR1 SGHRS and CDR2 YFSETQ come from the germline V gene. V was cut by 4 bases and J by 5 bases, with 11 bases left in between. The CDR3 consists of 13 residues. The CDR3 sequence: CASSDGGGDTQYF. CDR3 nucleotides: TGCGCCAGCAGCGACGGAGGGGGAGATACGCAGTATTTT. The full variable domain, rest sourced from reference TRBV5-1 and TRBJ2-3, is KAGVTQTPRYLIKTRGQQVTLSCSPISGHRSVSWYQQTPGQGLQFLFEYFSETQRNKGNFPGRFSGRQFSNSRSEMNVSTLELGDSALYLCASSDGGGDTQYFGPGTRLTVL.

The chain is built from TRBV4-3 and TRBJ1-1; 7 nucleotides agree with TRBD1. There are 14 residues in the CDR3. V lost 1 base and J lost 6; bases outside the gene matches: 5. From germline, CDR1 is LGHNA and CDR2 YSLEER. CDR3 nucleotides: TGCGCCAGCAGCCAAGGTCCCGGGACAGCTGAAGCTTTCTTT. This sequence encodes CASSQGPGTAEAFF.

The chain links TRBV5-1 to TRBJ1-2; perhaps TRBD1 as D (5 bases). With 5 bases removed from V and 8 bases from J, the gap between germline ends came to 13 bases. This CDR3 is 12 amino acids long. The germline CDR1 and CDR2 sequences are SGHRS and YFSETQ. The chain's CDR3 is CASRTADDGYTF. The CDR3 DNA follows: TGCGCCAGCAGGACAGCGGACGACGGCTACACCTTC.

The CDR3 protein is CSVEILAGGTDTQYF. The CDR3, as DNA: TGCAGCGTTGAGATACTAGCGGGCGGCACAGATACGCAGTATTTT. V is TRBV29-1 and J is TRBJ2-3; 9 bases are a match to TRBD2. The CDR3 has 15 residues. V was pared by 3 bases and J by 1 base, with 5 bases of the junction left unmatched. Germline V gives CDR1 SQVTM, CDR2 ANQGSEA.

The chain combines TRBV3-1 with TRBJ1-5; D is unclear. CDR3 length: 15 amino acids. CDR1 and CDR2 from the germline V gene are LGHDT and YNNKEL (reference sequence). The V end lost 1 base, the J end lost 2 bases, and 9 bases lay between the germline ends. CDR3: CASSQVAGGNQPQHF. For the CDR3, the DNA is TGTGCCAGCAGCCAAGTGGCCGGAGGCAATCAGCCCCAGCATTTT.

V and J are TRBV6-4 and TRBJ2-7; 13 bases are a match to TRBD2. Germline CDR1 and CDR2: MRHNA and SNTAGT. The CDR3 runs 15 residues. With 6 bases clipped from V and 0 bases from J, the junction kept 2 bases outside the gene matches. This chain's CDR3 is CASSWTSGSSYEQYF. CDR3 nucleotide sequence: TGTGCCAGCAGCTGGACTAGCGGGAGCTCCTACGAGCAGTACTTC.

Only a few counts were recorded for this clonotype. This chain joins TRBV6-1 and TRBJ1-3; D remains ambiguous. The CDR3 sequence is 15 residues long. Per the germline V gene, CDR1 is MNHNS and CDR2 is SASEGT. V was trimmed by 8 bases and J by 0 bases, leaving 14 bases between them. CDR3 region: CASRTYQSSGNTIYF. For the CDR3, the DNA is TGTGCCAGCCGTACGTACCAGTCCTCTGGAAACACCATATATTTT.

The V and J genes are TRBV11-3 and TRBJ2-7; 11 bases match TRBD2. There are 15 residues in the CDR3. Germline V gene lookup returns CDR1 SGHNT and CDR2 YENEEA. V trimming: 4 bases; J trimming: 4 bases; junction bases outside the gene matches: 6. The CDR3 region is CASSYSGTSGYEQYV. CDR3 DNA: TGTGCCAGCAGCTACTCCGGGACTAGCGGTTACGAGCAGTACGTC.

The chain couples TRBV20-1 to TRBJ1-4; the match to TRBD1 covers 9 bases. Germline V gene lookup returns CDR1 DFQATT and CDR2 SNEGSKA (reference sequence). The CDR3 totals 13 residues. Losses at the gene ends were 5 bases for V and 7 bases for J; bases not matched to a gene: 5. CDR3 sequence reads: CSAWDREREKLFF. CDR3 nucleotides: TGCAGTGCTTGGGACAGGGAACGTGAAAAACTGTTTTTT.

The chain couples TRBV18 to TRBJ2-7; D possibly corresponds to TRBD1 (6 bases). This CDR3 is 13 amino acids long. V dropped 2 bases and J dropped 6 bases, with 11 bases sitting between them. From germline, CDR1 is KGHSH and CDR2 LQKENI. The CDR3 loop reads CASSPIQGGEQYV. CDR3 bases: TGTGCCAGCTCACCAATACAGGGTGGCGAGCAGTACGTC.

This chain links TRBV5-6 with TRBJ1-3; D gene unclear. Germline V CDR1 and CDR2: SGHDT, YYEEEE. The V and J ends lost 0 bases and 0 bases respectively, with 13 bases between them. The CDR3 extends over 17 amino acids. The CDR3 DNA is TGTGCCAGCAGCTTGGACGGACGGCCTTACTCTGGAAACACCATATATTTT. Amino acid sequence: CASSLDGRPYSGNTIYF. The full variable domain, its missing parts supplied by reference TRBV5-6 and TRBJ1-3, is DAGVTQSPTHLIKTRGQQVTLRCSPKSGHDTVSWYQQALGQGPQFIFQYYEEEERQRGNFPDRFSGHQFPNYSSELNVNALLLGDSALYLCASSLDGRPYSGNTIYFGEGSWLTVV.

This clonotype was seen only a few times. This chain uses TRBV20-1 with TRBJ2-1; 10 bases are a match to TRBD2. CDR1 DFQATT and CDR2 SNEGSKA come from the germline V gene (reference sequence). The CDR3 is 14 amino acids. The J segment lost 7 bases and the V segment lost 4 bases, leaving 7 bases of the junction unmatched. The CDR3 DNA is TGCAGTGCTACCAGGACTAGCGGTAGAAATGAGCAGTTCTTC. This encodes CSATRTSGRNEQFF.